The clone carrying this T cell receptor beta chain was counted a few times. Its antigen is as yet unknown. This sample is part of a study of T cell repertoires in cytomegalovirus infection. Overall study: Selection of CMV epitopes for the study included recently identified HLA-C-restricted and well-studied HLA-B-restricted ones. CMV infection plus the matching HLA type was flagged by public TCR beta signatures.

MiXCR, applied by TCRdb to the reads, yields one record per CDR3 protein. The data show over 120,000 distinct CDR3 sequences, 25% to 35% seen once. CDR1 and CDR2 from the germline V gene are MGHRA and YSYEKL. The CDR3 has 16 residues. V lost 4 bases to trimming and J lost 5 bases; unmatched junction nucleotides: 12. Findings of the study overall: The ex vivo response was dominated by HLA-C-restricted CMV-specific TCR beta clonotypes. Accumulated public TCR beta family frequency recognized individuals carrying CMV together with the relevant HLA.

The receptor was isolated from a human donor in good health (CMV status not recorded). Some clones in this sample may be carry-over from other donors' samples. The chain employs TRBV4-1 and TRBJ2-3, with 7 bases that match TRBD2. This specimen was CD8+ T cells from cultured PBMCs, taken from culture after CMV antigen stimulation. The CDR3 DNA reads as TGCGCCAGCAGCCTCTCTTCGGGGGGAGTGGTAGATACGCAGTATTTT. As protein: CASSLSSGGVVDTQYF.